Presented here are 18 T cell receptor beta chains from one specimen sequenced in a study of cytomegalovirus exposure and HLA in healthy donors. This PCR relied on a set of 60 Vbeta primers and 13 Jbeta primers. The table came from immunoSEQ multiplex PCR; TCRdb's copy has only in-frame clones and leaves some out. Here the sample spans fewer than 200,000 clones, over 80% being singletons. What was sequenced was PBMCs. The source of these receptors is a human donor in good health.

This clone was detected only once. The rearrangement links TRBV9 to TRBJ2-3; possible D gene TRBD2, 7 bases. V dropped 0 bases and J dropped 7 bases, with 12 bases sitting between them. There are 14 residues in the CDR3. CDR1 and CDR2 (germline): SGDLS, YYNGEE. DNA of the CDR3: TGTGCCAGCAGCGTAGCCGGGGGGCCATATACGCAGTATTTT. This encodes CASSVAGGPYTQYF.

V usage is TRBV5-1 and J usage is TRBJ2-3; 11 bases are a match to TRBD2. Trimming at V came to 4 bases and at J to 2 bases, leaving 6 bases not matched to a gene. The CDR3 totals 16 residues. CDR1 and CDR2 from the germline V gene are SGHRS and YFSETQ. Here the CDR3 DNA reads TGCGCCAGCAGCACTGGGACTAGCGGACCCACAGATACGCAGTATTTT. Protein: CASSTGTSGPTDTQYF.

There are a few counts of this clone. The chain carries TRBV5-4 and TRBJ2-5; 9 bases match TRBD1. This CDR3 is 14 amino acids long. Germline assignment: CDR1 SGHNT and CDR2 YYREEE (reference sequence). V was clipped by 1 base and J by 3 bases; unmatched bases: 1. The CDR3 bases are TGTGCCAGCAGCTTGACAGGGGGCAAAGAGACCCAGTACTTC. Translating gives CASSLTGGKETQYF.

This CDR3 is CASSPRRDSPLHF. CDR3 DNA sequence: TGTGCCAGCAGCCCCCGCAGGGATTCACCCCTCCACTTT. The chain employs TRBV7-2 and TRBJ1-6, with D perhaps matching TRBD1 (5 bases). The CDR3 extends over 13 amino acids. V dropped 5 bases and J dropped 8 bases, with 10 bases sitting between them. CDR1 is SGHTA and CDR2 is FQGNSA in the germline V gene.

This clone was detected once. V gene TRBV9 combines with J gene TRBJ2-1; 11 nucleotides agree with TRBD2. Germline V gives CDR1 SGDLS, CDR2 YYNGEE. V dropped 7 bases and J dropped 8; count of bases not matched to a gene: 8. The CDR3 covers 14 residues. The CDR3 DNA follows: TGTGCCAGCGCTATAGCGGGGGGGCGGTATGAGCAGTTCTTC. Its protein is CASAIAGGRYEQFF.

This chain joins TRBV6-5 and TRBJ1-6; the D gene is possibly TRBD1 (5 bases). This CDR3 is 16 amino acids long. CDR1 and CDR2 from the germline V gene are MNHEY and SVGAGI. V lost 3 bases, J lost 6 bases, and 15 bases lay in between. The CDR3 DNA reads as TGTGCCAGCAGTTATCGGGCAGGGCATATTAATTCACCCCTCCACTTT. Translated: CASSYRAGHINSPLHF.

The V gene is TRBV5-4, the J gene TRBJ1-1; 7 positions match TRBD1. Trimming at V came to 6 bases and at J to 5 bases, leaving 10 bases not matched to a gene. This CDR3 is built from 14 residues. Germline assignment: CDR1 SGHNT and CDR2 YYREEE (reference sequence). CDR3 loop: CASTLDREETEAFF. DNA for the CDR3: TGTGCCAGCACCCTAGACAGGGAGGAAACTGAAGCTTTCTTT. Based on the CDR3 plus reference TRBV5-4 and TRBJ1-1, the full variable domain is ETGVTQSPTHLIKTRGQQVTLRCSSQSGHNTVSWYQQALGQGPQFIFQYYREEENGRGNFPPRFSGLQFPNYSSELNVNALELDDSALYLCASTLDREETEAFFGQGTRLTVV.

The chain combines TRBV4-2 with TRBJ1-1; 8 bases agree with TRBD1. V was pared by 4 bases and J by 4 bases, with 8 bases of the junction left unmatched. From germline, CDR1 is LGHNA and CDR2 YNFKEQ. The CDR3 has 15 residues. CDR3 residues: CASSPEGTGGTEAFF. CDR3 in DNA: TGTGCCAGCAGCCCTGAGGGCACAGGGGGCACTGAAGCTTTCTTT.

The CDR3 nucleotides read TGTGCCAGTAGTATGCGAAACCTGCGGGACAGTAATCAGCCCCAGCATTTT. Protein sequence: CASSMRNLRDSNQPQHF. The chain combines TRBV19 with TRBJ1-5; 7 bases line up with TRBD1. Germline values: CDR1 LNHDA, CDR2 SQIVND (reference sequence). This CDR3 has 17 amino acids. Losses at the gene ends were 3 bases for V and 4 bases for J; bases not matched to a gene: 12.

This sequence joins TRBV7-2 and TRBJ2-3; D possibly corresponds to TRBD2 (6 bases). V shed 0 bases and J shed 1 base, with 11 bases lying between them. The CDR3 spans 16 residues. Germline V gene data show CDR1 as SGHTA and CDR2 as FQGNSA. The CDR3 loop is CASSLAGGARTDTQYF. The DNA for the CDR3 is TGTGCCAGCAGCTTAGCCGGCGGGGCGCGCACAGATACGCAGTATTTT.

The chain combines TRBV7-8 with TRBJ1-6, with unresolved D. Germline V gives CDR1 SGHVS, CDR2 FQNEAQ. Trimming left V 5 bases short and J 3 bases short, with 14 bases between. The CDR3 covers 16 residues. The CDR3 here is CASSARPGYYNSPLHF. In DNA, the CDR3 is TGTGCCAGCAGCGCCCGACCGGGGTACTATAATTCACCCCTCCACTTT.

The gene calls are TRBV27 and TRBJ1-5; the D gene is possibly TRBD1 (5 bases). The CDR3 covers 13 residues. Germline lookup yields CDR1 MNHEY and CDR2 SMNVEV (reference sequence). Deletions cut 8 bases from V and 5 bases from J, with 13 bases between. In DNA, the CDR3 is TGTGCCAGCGGAGACAGAACCCATCAGCCCCAGCATTTT. Its protein product is CASGDRTHQPQHF.

The V gene is TRBV18, the J gene TRBJ1-5; tentatively, D is TRBD1 (6 bases). The CDR3 is made up of 14 amino acids. Per the germline V gene, CDR1 is KGHSH and CDR2 is LQKENI. V lost 6 bases and J 6 bases, leaving 15 bases between the germline ends. Here the CDR3 reads CASSSRDTVQPQHF. CDR3 nucleotide sequence: TGTGCCAGCTCGAGCCGGGACACAGTTCAGCCCCAGCATTTT.

The rearrangement joins TRBV5-4 to TRBJ2-3, with D perhaps TRBD1 (5 bases). This CDR3 comprises 14 residues. Trimming took 0 bases from V and 3 from J, leaving 8 bases between them. The germline V gene has CDR1 SGHNT and CDR2 YYREEE (reference sequence). The CDR3 DNA sequence: TGTGCCAGCAGCTTGGCCAGGGAAACAGATACGCAGTATTTT. It translates to CASSLARETDTQYF.

This chain links TRBV7-3 with TRBJ1-1; 12 nucleotides align to TRBD1. Germline CDR1 reads SGHTA; CDR2 reads FQGTGA. J lost 8 bases, V lost 3 bases, and 13 bases had no gene match. This CDR3 is 17 amino acids long. This CDR3 reads CASSFNRDRGRLGEAFF. CDR3 nucleotide sequence: TGTGCCAGCAGCTTCAACCGGGACAGGGGGCGGTTAGGGGAAGCTTTCTTT. The complete variable domain, with remaining parts taken from reference TRBV7-3 and TRBJ1-1, reads GAGVSQTPSNKVTEKGKYVELRCDPISGHTALYWYRQSLGQGPEFLIYFQGTGAADDSGLPNDRFFAVRPEGSVSTLKIQRTERGDSAVYLCASSFNRDRGRLGEAFFGQGTRLTVV.

The V call is TRBV5-1, the J call TRBJ1-5, with 9 bases that match TRBD1. This CDR3 has 14 residues. V dropped 0 bases and J dropped 5; count of bases not matched to a gene: 0. Germline V gene sequence: CDR1 SGHRS, CDR2 YFSETQ. The CDR3 DNA follows: TGCGCCAGCAGCTTGGGGACAGGGGATCAGCCCCAGCATTTT. As protein: CASSLGTGDQPQHF.

The chain has TRBV5-4 and TRBJ2-5; a possible D gene is TRBD2 (6 bases). There are 13 residues in the CDR3. The germline CDR1 and CDR2 sequences are SGHNT and YYREEE (reference sequence). Trimming took off 7 bases at V and 1 base at J, with 11 bases between the two ends. CDR3 loop: CASPGDLQETQYF. The CDR3 coding sequence is TGTGCCAGCCCGGGGGATCTCCAAGAGACCCAGTACTTC.

The chain joins TRBV7-9 to TRBJ1-5, with 7 nucleotides matching TRBD1. Germline V gene data show CDR1 as SEHNR and CDR2 as FQNEAQ (reference sequence). The CDR3 spans 18 residues. The V segment lost 0 bases and the J segment 0 bases; nucleotides outside the gene matches: 8. The CDR3 nucleotides read TGTGCCAGCAGCTTAGCCCTGTGGGGACAGAGTAGCAATCAGCCCCAGCATTTT. Its protein is CASSLALWGQSSNQPQHF.